These 22 T cell receptor beta chains share one sample of origin, sequenced in a study of T cell repertoires in cytomegalovirus infection. Antigen specificity for these receptors is unknown. TCRdb processed the reads anew with MiXCR; each CDR3 protein has one entry. The top ten hold around 12% of the sample, which has roughly 860,000 distinct CDR3 sequences, roughly 33% seen once. The starting material was cultured CD8+ T cells from PBMCs, obtained from culture after CMV antigen stimulation. Receptors originate from a human donor in good health (CMV status not recorded). Some clones in this sample may be carry-over from other donors' samples.

As concerns this clonotype: One base away lies a much larger clone, so this may be a sequencing read error. CDR3 amino acids: CASSLADFREQYF. The DNA of the CDR3 is TGTGCCAGCAGCTTAGCGGACTTCCGAGAGCAGTACTTC. This chain joins TRBV7-2 and TRBJ2-7; D possibly corresponds to TRBD2 (5 bases). Germline V lookup: CDR1 SGHTA, CDR2 FQGNSA. The V end was cut by 0 bases, the J end by 7 bases, with 10 bases between. The CDR3 contains 13 residues.

This chain connects TRBV12-3 or TRBV12-4 to TRBJ2-5, with 9 bases aligning to TRBD1. V lost 6 bases to trimming and J lost 4 bases; unmatched junction nucleotides: 9. The CDR3 is 15 residues long. The CDR3 region has the DNA TGTGCCAGCAGCCCGAGAACAGGGGGCACAGAGACCCAGTACTTC. This sequence encodes CASSPRTGGTETQYF.

The chain couples TRBV7-6 to TRBJ2-7; D ambiguous. The germline V gene encodes CDR1 SGHVS and CDR2 FNYEAQ. CDR3 length: 13 residues. Deletions cut 5 bases from V and 3 bases from J, with 11 bases between. CDR3 DNA: TGTGCCAGCAGCAAAAGGATGGGCTACGAGCAGTACTTC. Amino acids: CASSKRMGYEQYF.

This clonotype was counted ten times or more. The genes are TRBV4-3 and TRBJ1-6, with D unclear. The germline gives CDR1 LGHNA, CDR2 YSLEER. The CDR3 is made up of 16 amino acids. The V end lost 4 bases, the J end lost 4 bases, and 14 bases lay between the germline ends. This CDR3 is CASSLPAEGYNSPLHF. CDR3 nucleotide sequence: TGCGCCAGCAGCCTCCCCGCAGAGGGTTATAATTCACCCCTCCACTTT.

V usage is TRBV13 and J usage is TRBJ2-1, with 7 bases matching TRBD1. Germline loops: CDR1 PRHDT, CDR2 FYEKMQ (reference sequence). The length of the CDR3 is 16 residues. The trim removed 5 bases at V and 4 bases at J, leaving 11 bases unmatched. CDR3 amino acids: CASSTQGVGIYNEQFF. CDR3 sequence (DNA): TGTGCCAGCAGCACCCAGGGGGTGGGAATTTACAATGAGCAGTTCTTC.

This rearrangement joins TRBV6-6 to TRBJ1-1, with D possibly matching TRBD1 (5 bases). V lost 0 bases, J lost 7 bases, and 6 bases lay in between. In germline, CDR1 is MNHNY, CDR2 SVGAGI (reference sequence). The CDR3 extends over 12 amino acids. Here the CDR3 reads CASSYSQGEAFF. For the CDR3, the DNA is TGTGCCAGCAGTTACTCCCAGGGTGAAGCTTTCTTT.

Points on this clonotype: Given a much more abundant clone one base away, this may be a read error. This chain uses TRBV7-2 with TRBJ2-2; D is unclear. Germline CDR1 is SGHTA and CDR2 is FQGNSA. CDR3 length: 12 amino acids. Trimming removed 10 bases from V and 7 bases from J, with 13 bases in between. The chain's CDR3 is CANSLVIGELFF. For the CDR3, the DNA is TGTGCCAACAGTCTAGTTATCGGGGAGCTGTTTTTT.

The rearrangement links TRBV5-4 to TRBJ2-5; D unclear. The germline V gene has CDR1 SGHNT and CDR2 YYREEE (reference sequence). Trimming shortened V by 0 bases and J by 5 bases, and 8 bases separated the two germline ends. The CDR3 has 13 amino acids. DNA of the CDR3: TGTGCCAGCAGCTTGGTCGCTATGGAGACCCAGTACTTC. Amino acids: CASSLVAMETQYF.

This clonotype was seen a single time. This may come from a read error, since a much larger clone is one base off. The chain recombines TRBV19 with TRBJ2-1; the D call may be TRBD1 or TRBD2 (5 bases each). CDR1 is LNHDA, CDR2 SQIVND, per germline (reference sequence). The CDR3 covers 16 residues. CDR3 sequence: CVSSQIQGRWDNEQFF. The CDR3 DNA is TGTGTCAGTAGCCAGATCCAGGGACGCTGGGACAATGAGCAGTTCTTC. Together with reference TRBV19 and TRBJ2-1, the CDR3 gives the full variable domain: DGGITQSPKYLFRKEGQNVTLSCEQNLNHDAMYWYRQDPGQGLRLIYYSQIVNDFQKGDIAEGYSVSREKKESFPLTVTSAQKNPTAFYLCVSSQIQGRWDNEQFFGPGTRLTVL.

This chain joins TRBV7-9 and TRBJ1-6; 8 positions agree with TRBD1. CDR1 SEHNR and CDR2 FQNEAQ come from the germline V gene (reference sequence). The V segment lost 5 bases and the J segment 13 bases; nucleotides outside the gene matches: 16. This CDR3 is 16 amino acids long. The CDR3 loop reads CASSPPGPRDRLPLHF. The CDR3 region has the DNA TGTGCCAGCAGCCCACCCGGCCCGAGGGACAGGCTGCCCCTCCACTTT. The whole variable domain, remainder taken from reference TRBV7-9 and TRBJ1-6, is DTGVSQNPRHKITKRGQNVTFRCDPISEHNRLYWYRQTLGQGPEFLTYFQNEAQLEKSRLLSDRFSAERPKGSFSTLEIQRTEQGDSAMYLCASSPPGPRDRLPLHFGNGTRLTVT.

The chain links TRBV20-1 to TRBJ1-3; no clear D. The V gene's germline CDR1 is DFQATT and CDR2 SNEGSKA (reference sequence). This CDR3 has 13 residues. CDR3 in DNA: TGCAGCCTCTTGGGTCGCTCTGGAAACACCATATATTTT. Translating it yields CSLLGRSGNTIYF.

In the case of this clonotype: The junction and the germline gene differ at one end; a read error may be behind it. The chain uses TRBV10-3 and TRBJ1-1; 8 bases map to TRBD1. This CDR3 spans 14 amino acids. Germline CDR1 and CDR2: ENHRY and SYGVKD. In DNA, the CDR3 is TGTGTCATCAGCCTAGGACAGGGTTTAGAAGAAGCTTTCTTT. It yields the protein CVISLGQGLEEAFF.

The rearrangement links TRBV12-3 or TRBV12-4 to TRBJ1-1; unclear D gene. The CDR3 contains 14 residues. V was clipped by 2 bases and J by 0 bases, with 7 bases between them. CDR3 sequence (DNA): TGTGCCAGCAGTTTAAACAAATTGAACACTGAAGCTTTCTTT. This codes for CASSLNKLNTEAFF.

On this clonotype: A much larger clone sits a single nucleotide away, making a read error possible. The chain employs TRBV7-2 and TRBJ2-7; the D gene could be TRBD1 or TRBD2 (5 bases each). Trimming pared 3 bases from V and 6 bases from J, leaving 12 bases between. This CDR3 region has 13 residues. CDR1 and CDR2 (germline): SGHTA, FQGNSA. In DNA form, the CDR3 reads TGTGCCAGCAGCTTCGTTGGGGGTAGCGAGCAGTACTTC. This codes for CASSFVGGSEQYF.

The V gene is TRBV7-3, the J gene TRBJ2-1; tentatively, D is TRBD2 (5 bases). V was clipped by 2 bases and J by 6 bases, with 11 bases between them. This CDR3 contains 14 residues. The germline CDR1 and CDR2 sequences are SGHTA and FQGTGA. The CDR3 sequence is CASSLLEGRNEQFF. For the CDR3, the DNA is TGTGCCAGCAGCTTATTAGAGGGTCGCAATGAGCAGTTCTTC.

This clonotype appeared once. With a much larger clone just one base away, this may be a read error. J is TRBJ2-3 and V is TRBV12-3 or TRBV12-4; D unresolved. V was shortened by 6 bases and J by 6 bases, with 10 bases between the two germline ends. CDR3 length: 12 residues. In DNA, the CDR3 is TGTGCCAGCAGCCCAGTTTTGGATACGCAGTATTTT. Translated, it gives CASSPVLDTQYF.

The rearrangement joins TRBV2 to TRBJ1-4; D uncertain. The V end was cut by 0 bases, the J end by 7 bases, with 6 bases between. Germline V lookup: CDR1 SNHLY, CDR2 FYNNEI. The CDR3 extends over 13 amino acids. The CDR3 region is CASSEAPGEKLFF. The CDR3, as DNA: TGTGCCAGCAGTGAAGCTCCGGGTGAAAAACTGTTTTTT.

The chain recombines TRBV10-3 with TRBJ2-3; TRBD2 matches 10 bases. This CDR3 spans 14 amino acids. Germline V gene data show CDR1 as ENHRY and CDR2 as SYGVKD. V shed 6 bases and J 4 bases; nucleotides not matched to a gene: 4. As DNA, the CDR3 is TGTGCCATCAGGCCTAGCGGGGGACCAGATACGCAGTATTTT. Protein: CAIRPSGGPDTQYF.

This sequence joins TRBV15 and TRBJ2-3; TRBD2 might be the D (6 bases). CDR3 length: 16 amino acids. The V gene's germline CDR1 is LNHNV and CDR2 YYDKDF (reference sequence). V was cut by 5 bases and J by 1 base, with 16 bases left in between. The CDR3 loop is CATSHVGGEGTDTQYF. CDR3 DNA: TGTGCCACCAGCCACGTAGGCGGGGAAGGCACAGATACGCAGTATTTT.

This clonotype appeared a few times. The chain has TRBV5-6 and TRBJ2-2, with no clear D. This CDR3 has 16 amino acids. With 0 bases removed from V and 0 bases from J, the gap between germline ends came to 9 bases. In germline, CDR1 is SGHDT, CDR2 YYEEEE. CDR3 sequence: CASSLDPFANTGELFF. The CDR3 bases are TGTGCCAGCAGCTTGGATCCGTTCGCGAACACCGGGGAGCTGTTTTTT.

V is TRBV2 and J is TRBJ1-1; the D is unclear. The CDR3 is made up of 13 amino acids. V lost 10 bases and J 7 bases, leaving 19 bases between the germline ends. The germline V gene encodes CDR1 SNHLY and CDR2 FYNNEI. CDR3 amino acids: CANHLGNAIEAFF. The CDR3 DNA follows: TGTGCCAACCACCTGGGCAACGCGATTGAAGCTTTCTTT. The entire variable domain, with the rest obtained from reference TRBV2 and TRBJ1-1, is as follows: EPEVTQTPSHQVTQMGQEVILRCVPISNHLYFYWYRQILGQKVEFLVSFYNNEISEKSEIFDDQFSVERPDGSNFTLKIRSTKLEDSAMYFCANHLGNAIEAFFGQGTRLTVV.

The chain couples TRBV11-3 to TRBJ2-7; TRBD1 is a possible D gene (6 bases). The CDR3 sequence is 13 residues long. The germline V and J ends were trimmed by 3 bases and 5 bases, with 11 bases remaining between them. In germline, CDR1 is SGHNT, CDR2 YENEEA. The CDR3 loop is CASSFRTADEQYF. DNA of the CDR3: TGTGCCAGCAGCTTTAGGACAGCCGACGAGCAGTACTTC.